The entry below gives a single T cell receptor beta chain sequence along with its context. The antigen remains undetermined. The data stem from a study of T cell responses to AZD1222 COVID-19 vaccine. V was shortened by 2 bases and J by 4 bases, with 9 bases between the two germline ends. The germline V gene has CDR1 LNHNV and CDR2 YYDKDF (reference sequence). The CDR3 consists of 15 residues. TCRdb's table, derived via immunoSEQ multiplex PCR, lists solely in-frame clones and lacks some. Among 60,000 to 75,000 clones listed, roughly 80% were seen once. Study-level points and caveats: A mostly white British donor set with more females was recruited, and clonal diversity was possibly underestimated. Per reports, nearly half of all spike-specific TCRs target regions that are unmutated in variants. Across spike, vaccine-associated CD4 TCRs were found, dominant at 160-218 and 743-854.

Specimen: peripheral blood, collected 28 days after the second AZD1222 dose. V is TRBV15 and J is TRBJ1-6; D is unclear. The sequence derives from an adult who received the AZD1222 COVID-19 vaccine. The CDR3, as DNA: TGTGCCACCAGCAGAAGCGGATCTTATAATTCACCCCTCCACTTT. This translates into CATSRSGSYNSPLHF.